Following are 8 T cell receptor beta chains from one sample sequenced in a study of blood T cell repertoires in COVID-19. Some clones are missing from TCRdb's copy, which holds only in-frame ones; the method was immunoSEQ multiplex PCR. The table lists 260,000 or so clones, 70% to 90% of them singletons. Specimen: peripheral blood. These receptors were collected from a human donor in a cohort sampled during active COVID-19.

This clone was detected a few times. The genes are TRBV7-9 and TRBJ2-1; TRBD2 matches 12 bases. Per germline, CDR1 SEHNR and CDR2 FQNEAQ (reference sequence). With 5 bases clipped from V and 4 bases from J, the junction kept 9 bases outside the gene matches. This CDR3 region has 17 residues. The CDR3 loop reads CASSLRGLAGGYNEQFF. The CDR3, as DNA: TGTGCCAGCAGCCTCCGGGGGCTAGCGGGAGGGTACAATGAGCAGTTCTTC.

The chain recombines TRBV4-3 with TRBJ2-2; D gene uncertain. Trimming removed 3 bases at V and 0 bases at J, with 11 bases between. This CDR3 contains 16 residues. Germline V CDR1 and CDR2: LGHNA, YSLEER. The CDR3 region has the DNA TGCGCCAGCAGCCAGGGCCTGGCCACGAACACCGGGGAGCTGTTTTTT. This gives the protein CASSQGLATNTGELFF.

The chain couples TRBV6-5 to TRBJ1-2; weak D call: TRBD1 (6 bases). This CDR3 contains 15 residues. Looked up from germline, CDR1 is MNHEY and CDR2 is SVGAGI. V was cut by 2 bases and J by 7 bases, with 17 bases left in between. The DNA for the CDR3 is TGTGCCAGCAGTTACCGCGGACAGCCCCGTCGTGGCTACACCTTC. Protein sequence: CASSYRGQPRRGYTF.

This clone occurred a few times. Relative to the germline gene, one junction end is altered; a read error may explain this. The chain combines TRBV6-2 or TRBV6-3 with TRBJ2-3; 10 bases align to TRBD2. CDR1 is MNHEY, CDR2 SVGEGT, per germline. This CDR3 comprises 13 residues. The CDR3 loop is CASSQGLAERGAF. The CDR3 coding sequence is TGTGCCAGCAGTCAAGGACTAGCGGAGCGAGGGGCCTTT.

The chain combines TRBV27 with TRBJ2-7, with 7 bases lining up with TRBD2. This CDR3 has 11 residues. V dropped 8 bases and J dropped 5; count of bases not matched to a gene: 3. Germline values: CDR1 MNHEY, CDR2 SMNVEV (reference sequence). The CDR3 reads CASLGGNEQYF. CDR3 DNA: TGTGCCAGCTTGGGAGGGAACGAGCAGTACTTC.

This sequence joins TRBV20-1 and TRBJ2-7; a possible D gene is TRBD2 (6 bases). The V gene's germline CDR1 is DFQATT and CDR2 SNEGSKA (reference sequence). The CDR3 runs to 16 residues. V lost 3 bases, J lost 0 bases, and 18 bases lay in between. The CDR3 bases are TGCAGTGCTAGTAAGTGGCCTAGCGTACCCTCCTACGAGCAGTACTTC. This codes for CSASKWPSVPSYEQYF.

The rearrangement joins TRBV11-2 to TRBJ2-7; TRBD2 agrees at 10 bases. There are 15 residues in the CDR3. CDR1 is SGHAT and CDR2 is FQNNGV in the germline V gene. Losses at the gene ends were 1 base for V and 2 bases for J; bases not matched to a gene: 2. CDR3 bases: TGTGCCAGCAGCTTAGGGAGCGGGGGGGCCTACGAGCAGTACTTC. Protein product: CASSLGSGGAYEQYF.

With regard to this clone: At one of its ends the junction is not consistent with the germline gene, which may arise from a read error. The chain's CDR3 is CLAGEGETQYF. The CDR3 nucleotides read TGTTTAGCGGGAGAGGGGGAGACCCAGTACTTC. This chain connects TRBV20-1 to TRBJ2-5, with 9 bases lining up with TRBD2. The germline CDR1 and CDR2 sequences are DFQATT and SNEGSKA (reference sequence). The CDR3 has 11 amino acids.